Shown below are 17 T cell receptor beta chains from a single sample sequenced in a study of Graves' ophthalmopathy and Graves' hyperthyroidism. Amplification of TCR beta CDR3 regions used RNA transcripts. An initial RT-PCR round employing HTBI primers preceded a second-round multiplex PCR. One entry per CDR3 protein results from TCRdb running MiXCR on the multiplex PCR reads. The sample has approximately 410,000 distinct CDR3 sequences; 15% to 17% are singletons. Material: peripheral blood. Every receptor here comes from a woman aged 18-30 years with stable Graves' hyperthyroidism.

This clonotype was counted many times. The chain employs TRBV12-3 or TRBV12-4 and TRBJ1-5, with 11 nucleotides matching TRBD1. The CDR3 is 16 residues long. V shed 5 bases, J shed 9 bases, and the junction held 12 bases outside the gene matches. Here the CDR3 reads CASSPGTGGPIGPQHF. The DNA of the CDR3 is TGTGCCAGCAGTCCAGGGACAGGGGGACCTATTGGGCCCCAGCATTTT.

This clonotype was counted many times. V and J are TRBV6-5 and TRBJ1-2; D is unresolved. CDR1 MNHEY and CDR2 SVGAGI come from the germline V gene. The ends were cut back, 2 bases at V and 0 bases at J, with 4 bases in the middle. The CDR3 runs 13 residues. Here the CDR3 reads CASSYGTNYGYTF. As DNA, the CDR3 is TGTGCCAGCAGTTACGGGACTAACTATGGCTACACCTTC.

This clonotype has ten or more counts. The chain uses TRBV25-1 and TRBJ1-1, with 9 bases identical to TRBD1. Trimming removed 5 bases from V and 7 bases from J; junction bases left unmatched: 2. Germline values: CDR1 MGHDK, CDR2 SYGVNS. This CDR3 region has 12 residues. CDR3 loop: CASSKDRGEAFF. The CDR3 region has the DNA TGTGCCAGCAGTAAGGACAGGGGTGAAGCTTTCTTT.

This clonotype was detected many times. The rearrangement uses TRBV11-2 and TRBJ2-7; D unresolved. Germline CDR1 is SGHAT and CDR2 is FQNNGV. This CDR3 has 17 residues. V lost 7 bases to trimming and J lost 2 bases, with 24 bases between them. The CDR3 is CASTSRSPLAATYEQYF. Written as DNA, the CDR3 is TGTGCCAGCACCTCCAGGTCGCCTCTGGCGGCCACCTACGAGCAGTACTTC.

This clonotype has a count of ten or more. The V and J genes are TRBV5-8 and TRBJ1-5, with D hard to call. CDR1 and CDR2 from the germline V gene are SGHTS and YDEGEE. The ends were cut back, 0 bases at V and 0 bases at J, with 7 bases in the middle. CDR3 length equals 15 residues. For the CDR3, the DNA is TGTGCCAGCAGCTTGGAGCCGAATAGCAATCAGCCCCAGCATTTT. Residues: CASSLEPNSNQPQHF.

The J gene is TRBJ1-5, the V gene TRBV6-1; 7 positions agree with TRBD1. The V gene's germline CDR1 is MNHNS and CDR2 SASEGT. J lost 7 bases, V lost 7 bases, and 7 bases had no gene match. The CDR3 spans 13 residues. The CDR3 DNA sequence: TGTGCCAGCACCAGGGGGGGCGGACAGCCCCAGCATTTT. As protein: CASTRGGGQPQHF.

Concerning this clonotype: At one of its ends the junction is not consistent with the germline gene, which may arise from a read error. This sequence joins TRBV2 and TRBJ2-6; 8 positions agree with TRBD1. This CDR3 spans 15 amino acids. The V gene's germline CDR1 is SNHLY and CDR2 FYNNEI. CDR3 in amino acids: CASSRTGSGSNVLTF. The CDR3 DNA sequence: TGTGCCAGCAGTCGGACAGGGTCTGGGTCCAACGTTCTGACTTTC. Based on the CDR3 plus reference TRBV2 and TRBJ2-6, the full variable domain is EPEVTQTPSHQVTQMGQEVILRCVPISNHLYFYWYRQILGQKVEFLVSFYNNEISEKSEIFDDQFSVERPDGSNFTLKIRSTKLEDSAMYFCASSRTGSGSNVLTFGAGSRLTVL.

As regards this clonotype: At one end, the junction sequence differs from germline, possibly due to a read error. The chain is built from TRBV5-1 and TRBJ1-1; D call uncertain. CDR1 is SGHRS, CDR2 YFSETQ, per germline. The length of the CDR3 is 13 residues. CDR3 nucleotides: TGCGCCAGCAGCATAGGCACCAACACTGAAGCTTGCTTT. Protein product: CASSIGTNTEACF.

This clonotype was recorded at least ten times. The CDR3 protein is CASSSPQGVGETQYF. The CDR3 nucleotides read TGTGCCAGCAGCTCCCCCCAGGGGGTGGGAGAGACCCAGTACTTC. The rearrangement links TRBV7-9 to TRBJ2-5, with 7 positions matching TRBD1. Looked up from germline, CDR1 is SEHNR and CDR2 is FQNEAQ (reference sequence). V was pared by 4 bases and J by 4 bases, with 9 bases of the junction left unmatched. The CDR3 length is 15 residues.

There are many counts of this clonotype. The J gene is TRBJ2-5, the V gene TRBV27, with TRBD1 matching 10 bases. The trim removed 2 bases at V and 4 bases at J, leaving 10 bases unmatched. Germline V gene data show CDR1 as MNHEY and CDR2 as SMNVEV (reference sequence). The CDR3 spans 17 residues. In nucleotides, the CDR3 is TGTGCCAGCAGTTTACGAGATCCGGACAGGGGGAGAGAGACCCAGTACTTC. Amino acids: CASSLRDPDRGRETQYF.

This clonotype came up many times. The chain carries TRBV25-1 and TRBJ2-2; D unresolved. In germline, CDR1 is MGHDK, CDR2 SYGVNS. V lost 4 bases and J 9 bases, leaving 6 bases between the germline ends. The CDR3 is made up of 11 amino acids. The CDR3 DNA sequence: TGTGCCAGCAGTGTTGAGTGGGAGCTGTTTTTT. Translation: CASSVEWELFF.

The chain uses TRBV7-2 and TRBJ1-1, with 8 bases fitting TRBD1. Germline V gene lookup returns CDR1 SGHTA and CDR2 FQGNSA. The CDR3 extends over 15 amino acids. J was trimmed by 5 bases and V by 4 bases; bases with no gene match: 9. The CDR3 here is CASSSRTGKRTEAFF. CDR3 DNA sequence: TGTGCCAGCAGCTCCAGGACAGGGAAGAGAACTGAAGCTTTCTTT.

This clonotype showed up many times. The gene calls are TRBV7-9 and TRBJ2-2, with D unclear. The germline CDR1 and CDR2 sequences are SEHNR and FQNEAQ (reference sequence). The ends were cut back, 1 base at V and 7 bases at J, with 7 bases in the middle. CDR3 length: 13 amino acids. DNA for the CDR3: TGTGCCAGCAGCTTAGATGGCGGCGGGGAGCTGTTTTTT. It yields the protein CASSLDGGGELFF.

This clonotype showed up many times. V usage is TRBV12-3 or TRBV12-4 and J usage is TRBJ1-5; D unresolved. The CDR3 totals 13 residues. V lost 5 bases to trimming and J lost 6 bases, with 11 bases between them. As DNA, the CDR3 is TGTGCCAGCAGTCTCAAGCCAGGTCAGCCCCAGCATTTT. Its translation is CASSLKPGQPQHF.

For this clonotype: A much larger clonotype is one base distant, so this may be a read error. This rearrangement joins TRBV18 to TRBJ1-2, with a possible D match to TRBD1 (6 bases). Trimming stripped 5 bases from V and 6 bases from J, with 16 bases between. The CDR3 is 14 residues long. Germline loops: CDR1 KGHSH, CDR2 LQKENI. DNA for the CDR3: TGTGCCAGCTCATCACAAGGGCAGGGGCATGGCTACACCTTC. Protein: CASSSQGQGHGYTF.

V usage is TRBV11-2 and J usage is TRBJ2-2; D is undetermined. V lost 6 bases, J lost 0 bases, and 11 bases lay in between. Looked up from germline, CDR1 is SGHAT and CDR2 is FQNNGV. The CDR3 runs 15 residues. The CDR3 region is CASRLVVTNTGELFF. The CDR3 DNA follows: TGTGCCAGCAGGCTAGTGGTTACGAACACCGGGGAGCTGTTTTTT.

V is TRBV6-1 and J is TRBJ1-2; no clear D. CDR3 length: 12 residues. Trimming removed 5 bases from V and 8 bases from J, with 12 bases in between. The germline V gene encodes CDR1 MNHNS and CDR2 SASEGT. In DNA, the CDR3 is TGTGCCAGCAGTAGTAGGGCGGAAGGCTACACCTTC. Translating it yields CASSSRAEGYTF.